This T cell receptor beta chain is from a study of T cells in Graves' hyperthyroidism and ophthalmopathy. Worth noting for this clonotype: The antigen is not known.

Stable hyperthyroidism: no ophthalmopathy progression over 18 months of follow-up. Trimming left V 4 bases short and J 2 bases short, with 15 bases between. CDR1 and CDR2 from the germline V gene are MGHRA and YSYEKL. The CDR3 totals 15 residues. Study observations and caveats: Most expanded thyroid clonotypes above 0.001 also appeared in blood.

It was RNA transcripts that yielded the amplified TCR beta CDR3 regions. First-round RT-PCR of the TCR CDR3 relied on the HTBI primer set. One entry per CDR3 protein results from TCRdb running MiXCR on the multiplex PCR reads. The data show about 400,000 distinct CDR3 sequences, about 13% seen once. The sequence was obtained from a woman younger than 30 with Graves' hyperthyroidism. Sequencing was carried out using blood. The chain employs TRBV4-1 and TRBJ2-7; D might be TRBD1 (7 bases). DNA of the CDR3: TGCGCCAGCAGCCCGTCAGGGGGGCAGACCTACGAGCAGTACTTC. This gives the protein CASSPSGGQTYEQYF.